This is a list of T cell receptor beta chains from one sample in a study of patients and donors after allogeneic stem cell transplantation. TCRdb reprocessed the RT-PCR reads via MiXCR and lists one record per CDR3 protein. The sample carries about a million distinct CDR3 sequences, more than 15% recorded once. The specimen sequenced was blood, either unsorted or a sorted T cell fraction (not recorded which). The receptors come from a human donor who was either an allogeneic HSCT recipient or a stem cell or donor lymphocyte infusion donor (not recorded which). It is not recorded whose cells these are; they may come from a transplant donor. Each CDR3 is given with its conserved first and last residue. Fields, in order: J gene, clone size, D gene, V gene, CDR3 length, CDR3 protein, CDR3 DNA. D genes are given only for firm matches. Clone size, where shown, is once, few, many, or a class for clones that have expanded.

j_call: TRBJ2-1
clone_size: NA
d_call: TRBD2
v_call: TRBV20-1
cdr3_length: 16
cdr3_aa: CSAREMLAGGYNEQFF
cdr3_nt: TGCAGTGCTAGAGAAATGCTAGCGGGAGGCTACAATGAGCAGTTCTTC

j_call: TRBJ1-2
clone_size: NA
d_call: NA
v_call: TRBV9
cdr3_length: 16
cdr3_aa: CASTRGVPPTNYGYTF
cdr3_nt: TGTGCCAGCACCCGTGGAGTACCTCCGACGAACTATGGCTACACCTTC

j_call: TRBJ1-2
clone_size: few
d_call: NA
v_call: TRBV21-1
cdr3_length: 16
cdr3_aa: CASSKEQRGPIGGYTF
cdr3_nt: TGTGCCAGCAGCAAAGAGCAGCGAGGACCTATCGGCGGCTACACCTTC

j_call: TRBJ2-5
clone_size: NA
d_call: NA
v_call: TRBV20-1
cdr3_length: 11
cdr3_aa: CSKDLQETQYF
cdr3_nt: TGCAGCAAGGACTTGCAAGAGACCCAGTACTTC

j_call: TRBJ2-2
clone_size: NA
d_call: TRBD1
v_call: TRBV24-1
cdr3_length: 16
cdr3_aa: CATRPSGTGSTGELFF
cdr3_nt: TGTGCCACCAGACCCTCCGGGACAGGTTCAACCGGCGAGCTGTTTTTT

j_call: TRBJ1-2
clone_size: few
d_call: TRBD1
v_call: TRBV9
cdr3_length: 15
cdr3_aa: CASSSYRGRRYGYTF
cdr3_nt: TGTGCCAGCAGCTCCTACAGGGGGCGACGCTATGGCTACACCTTC

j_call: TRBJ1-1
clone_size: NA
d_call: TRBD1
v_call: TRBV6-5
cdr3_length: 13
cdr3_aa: CASSYSRTGEAFF
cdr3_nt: TGTGCCAGCAGTTACTCGAGGACAGGGGAAGCTTTCTTT

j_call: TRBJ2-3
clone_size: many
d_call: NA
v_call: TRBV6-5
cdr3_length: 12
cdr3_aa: CASSYGKDTQYF
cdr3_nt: TGTGCCAGCAGTTATGGTAAAGATACGCAGTATTTT

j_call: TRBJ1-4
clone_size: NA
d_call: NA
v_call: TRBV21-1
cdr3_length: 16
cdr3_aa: CASSNPRSGTNEKLFF
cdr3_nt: TGTGCCAGCAGCAACCCGCGCTCGGGGACTAATGAAAAACTGTTTTTT

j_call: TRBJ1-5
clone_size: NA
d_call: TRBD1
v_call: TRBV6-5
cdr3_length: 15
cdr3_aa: CASSYSGRGDQPQHF
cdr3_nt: TGTGCCAGCAGTTACTCGGGCAGGGGGGATCAGCCCCAGCATTTT

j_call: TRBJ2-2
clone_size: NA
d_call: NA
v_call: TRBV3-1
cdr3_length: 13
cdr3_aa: CASSQDPHWELFF
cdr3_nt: TGTGCCAGCAGCCAAGATCCCCATTGGGAGCTGTTTTTT

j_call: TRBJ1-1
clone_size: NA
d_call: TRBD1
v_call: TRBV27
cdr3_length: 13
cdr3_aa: CASTGGAGTEAFF
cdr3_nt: TGTGCCAGCACAGGGGGCGCGGGAACTGAAGCTTTCTTT

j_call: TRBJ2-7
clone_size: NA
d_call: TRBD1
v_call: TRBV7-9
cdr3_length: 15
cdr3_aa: CASSLKGTGGYEQYF
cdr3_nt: TGTGCCAGCAGCTTAAAGGGGACAGGGGGCTACGAGCAGTACTTC

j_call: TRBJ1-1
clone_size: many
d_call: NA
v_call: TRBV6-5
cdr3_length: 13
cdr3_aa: CASSYRTNTEAFF
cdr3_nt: TGTGCCAGCAGTTATCGGACGAACACTGAAGCTTTCTTT

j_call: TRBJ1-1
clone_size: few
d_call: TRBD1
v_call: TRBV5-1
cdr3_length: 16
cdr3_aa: CASSTIGRGRNTEAFF
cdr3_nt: TGCGCCAGCAGCACAATCGGCAGGGGGCGGAACACTGAAGCTTTCTTT

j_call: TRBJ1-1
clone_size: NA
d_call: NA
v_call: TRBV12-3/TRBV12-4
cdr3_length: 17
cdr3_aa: CASSLTGKFRMNTEAFF
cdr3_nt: TGTGCCAGCAGTTTAACTGGGAAGTTCCGCATGAACACTGAAGCTTTCTTT

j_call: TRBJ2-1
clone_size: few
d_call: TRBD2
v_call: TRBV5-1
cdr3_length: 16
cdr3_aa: CASSSIAGHPGDEQFF
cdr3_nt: TGCGCCAGCAGCTCCATAGCGGGTCATCCTGGGGATGAGCAGTTCTTC

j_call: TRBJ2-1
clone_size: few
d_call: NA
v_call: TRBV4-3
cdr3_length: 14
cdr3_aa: CASSQGLIGDEQFF
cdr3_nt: TGCGCCAGCAGCCAAGGCTTGATCGGCGACGAGCAGTTCTTC

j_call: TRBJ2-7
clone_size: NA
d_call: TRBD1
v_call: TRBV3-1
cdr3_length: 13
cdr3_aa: CASPGTGSTQQYF
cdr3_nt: TGTGCCAGCCCCGGGACAGGAAGTACGCAGCAGTACTTC

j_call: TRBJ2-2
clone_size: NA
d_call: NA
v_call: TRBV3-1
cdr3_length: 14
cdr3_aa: CASSIRTVGRELFF
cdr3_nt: TGTGCCAGCAGCATCCGGACTGTTGGCCGGGAGCTGTTTTTT

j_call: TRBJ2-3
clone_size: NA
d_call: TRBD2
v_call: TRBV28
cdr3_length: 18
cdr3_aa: CASSLPLWGGTSTDTQYF
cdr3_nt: TGTGCCAGCAGTTTACCCCTCTGGGGGGGAACGAGCACAGATACGCAGTATTTT

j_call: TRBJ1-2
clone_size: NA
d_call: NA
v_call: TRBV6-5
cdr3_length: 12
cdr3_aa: CAVRREAYGYTF
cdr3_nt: TGTGCAGTTCGTAGGGAGGCCTATGGCTACACCTTC

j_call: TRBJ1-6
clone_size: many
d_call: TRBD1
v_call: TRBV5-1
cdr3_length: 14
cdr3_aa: CASSLGTGDSPLHF
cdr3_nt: TGTGCCAGCAGCTTGGGGACAGGGGATTCACCCCTCCACTTT

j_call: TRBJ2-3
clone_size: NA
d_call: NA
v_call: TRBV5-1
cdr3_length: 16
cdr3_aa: CASSLGGRSSTDTQYF
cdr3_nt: TGCGCCAGCAGCTTGGGGGGGCGCTCTAGCACAGATACGCAGTATTTT

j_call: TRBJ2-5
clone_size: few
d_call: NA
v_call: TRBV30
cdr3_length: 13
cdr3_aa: CAWSGGMEETQYF
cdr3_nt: TGTGCCTGGAGTGGCGGTATGGAAGAGACCCAGTACTTC

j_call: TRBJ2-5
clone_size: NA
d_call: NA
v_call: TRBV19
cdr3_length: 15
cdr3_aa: CASSMTARGIGTQYF
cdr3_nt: TGTGCCAGTAGTATGACAGCGCGTGGAATTGGGACCCAGTACTTC

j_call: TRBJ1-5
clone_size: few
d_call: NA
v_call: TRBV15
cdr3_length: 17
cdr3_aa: CATSRDRQGGINQPQHF
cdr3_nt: TGTGCCACCAGCAGAGATCGGCAGGGTGGAATCAATCAGCCCCAGCATTTT

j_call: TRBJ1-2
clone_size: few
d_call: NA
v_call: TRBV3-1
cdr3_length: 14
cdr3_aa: CASSPLGQLYGYTF
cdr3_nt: TGTGCCAGCAGCCCCTTAGGGCAGCTCTATGGCTACACCTTC

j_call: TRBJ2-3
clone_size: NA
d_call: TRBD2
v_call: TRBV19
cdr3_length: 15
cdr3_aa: CASSIVGLATDTQYF
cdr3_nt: TGTGCCAGTAGTATAGTTGGACTAGCTACAGATACGCAGTATTTT

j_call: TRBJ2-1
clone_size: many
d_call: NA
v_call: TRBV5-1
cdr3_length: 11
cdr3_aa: CASSSQNEQFF
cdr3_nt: TGTGCCAGCAGTTCACAAAATGAGCAGTTCTTC

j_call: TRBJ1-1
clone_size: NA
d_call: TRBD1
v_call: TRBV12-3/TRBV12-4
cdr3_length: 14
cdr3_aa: CASRKDRVDTEAFF
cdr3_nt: TGTGCCAGCAGGAAGGACAGGGTAGACACTGAAGCTTTCTTT

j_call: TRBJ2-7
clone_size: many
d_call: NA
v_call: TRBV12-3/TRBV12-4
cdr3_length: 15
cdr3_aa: CASSATGLGFHEQYF
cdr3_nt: TGTGCCAGCAGTGCAACAGGGCTTGGGTTCCACGAGCAGTACTTC

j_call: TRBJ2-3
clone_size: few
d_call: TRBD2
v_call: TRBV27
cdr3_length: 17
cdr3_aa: CASSPNSSGGGTDTQYF
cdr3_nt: TGTGCCAGCAGTCCCAACTCTAGCGGGGGGGGCACAGATACGCAGTATTTT

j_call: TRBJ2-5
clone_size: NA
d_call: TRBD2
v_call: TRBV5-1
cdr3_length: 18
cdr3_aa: CASSLAGGSGDPQETQYF
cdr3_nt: TGCGCCAGCAGCTTGGCCGGTGGTAGCGGGGACCCACAAGAGACCCAGTACTTC

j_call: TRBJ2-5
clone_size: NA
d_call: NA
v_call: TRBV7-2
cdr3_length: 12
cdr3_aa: CASEQAEKTQYF
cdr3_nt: TGTGCCAGTGAACAGGCCGAAAAGACCCAGTACTTC

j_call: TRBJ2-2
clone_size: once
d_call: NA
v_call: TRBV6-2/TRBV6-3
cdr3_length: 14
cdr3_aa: CASKGTHNTGELFF
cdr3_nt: TGTGCCAGCAAGGGGACACACAACACCGGGGAGCTGTTTTTT

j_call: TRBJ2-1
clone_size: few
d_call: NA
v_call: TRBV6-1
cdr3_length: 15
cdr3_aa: CASSERGGSYNEQFF
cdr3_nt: TGTGCCAGCAGTGAACGAGGGGGATCCTACAATGAGCAGTTCTTC

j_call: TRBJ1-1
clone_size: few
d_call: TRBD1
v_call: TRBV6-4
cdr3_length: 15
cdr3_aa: CASRVSGGAYTEAFF
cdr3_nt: TGTGCCAGCAGAGTGTCAGGGGGCGCGTACACTGAAGCTTTCTTT

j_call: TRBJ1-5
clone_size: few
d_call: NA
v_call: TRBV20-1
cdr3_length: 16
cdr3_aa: CSARSNDGPSNQPQHF
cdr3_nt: TGCAGTGCTAGATCAAACGACGGGCCTAGCAATCAGCCCCAGCATTTT

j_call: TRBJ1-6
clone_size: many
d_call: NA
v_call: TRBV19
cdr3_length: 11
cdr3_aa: CASSMGSPLHF
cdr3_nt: TGTGCCAGTAGTATGGGTTCACCCCTCCACTTT

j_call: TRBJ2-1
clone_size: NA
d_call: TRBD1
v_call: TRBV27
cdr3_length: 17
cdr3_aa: CASSTIQGQGSHNEQFF
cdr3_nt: TGTGCCAGCAGTACAATTCAGGGACAGGGATCCCACAATGAGCAGTTCTTC

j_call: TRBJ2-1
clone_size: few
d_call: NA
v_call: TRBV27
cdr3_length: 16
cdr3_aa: CASSFRSGSSYNEQFF
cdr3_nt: TGTGCCAGCAGTTTTCGCTCGGGGAGCTCCTACAATGAGCAGTTCTTC

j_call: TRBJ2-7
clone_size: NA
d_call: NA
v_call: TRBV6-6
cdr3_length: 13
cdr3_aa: CASSSGKAYEQYF
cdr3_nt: TGTGCCAGCAGTTCAGGCAAGGCCTACGAGCAGTACTTC

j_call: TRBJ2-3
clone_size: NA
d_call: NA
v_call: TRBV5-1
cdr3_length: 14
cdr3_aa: CASSTHPKTDTQYF
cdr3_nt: TGCGCCAGCAGCACCCACCCAAAGACAGATACGCAGTATTTT

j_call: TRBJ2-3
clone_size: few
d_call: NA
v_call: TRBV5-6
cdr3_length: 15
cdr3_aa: CASLRRLDPTDTQYF
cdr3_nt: TGTGCCAGCTTGAGAAGGCTGGACCCCACAGATACGCAGTATTTT

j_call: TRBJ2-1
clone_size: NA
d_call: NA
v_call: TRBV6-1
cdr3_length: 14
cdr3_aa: CASRGTSLYNEQFF
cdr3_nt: TGTGCCAGCCGAGGGACTTCTCTTTACAATGAGCAGTTCTTC

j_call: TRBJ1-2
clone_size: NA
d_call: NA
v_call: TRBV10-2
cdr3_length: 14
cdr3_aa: CASSEIRLDYGYTF
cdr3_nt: TGCGCCAGCAGTGAGATCCGCTTGGACTATGGCTACACCTTC

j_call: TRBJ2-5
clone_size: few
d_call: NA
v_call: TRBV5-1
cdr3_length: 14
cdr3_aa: CASSGGQRQETQYF
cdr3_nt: TGCGCCAGCAGTGGGGGGCAGAGGCAAGAGACCCAGTACTTC

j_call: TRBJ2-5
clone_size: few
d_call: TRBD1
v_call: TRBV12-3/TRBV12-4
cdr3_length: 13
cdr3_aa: CASNRGRGETQYF
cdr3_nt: TGTGCCAGCAACAGGGGGCGGGGAGAGACCCAGTACTTC

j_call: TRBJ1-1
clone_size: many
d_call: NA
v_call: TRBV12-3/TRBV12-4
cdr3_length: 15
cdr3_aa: CASSLSAGRNTEAFF
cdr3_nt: TGTGCCAGCAGCCTATCTGCGGGGAGGAACACTGAAGCTTTCTTT

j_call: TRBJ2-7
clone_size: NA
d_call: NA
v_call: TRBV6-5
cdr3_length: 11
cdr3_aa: CASGWGYEQYF
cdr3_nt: TGTGCCAGCGGGTGGGGATACGAGCAGTACTTC

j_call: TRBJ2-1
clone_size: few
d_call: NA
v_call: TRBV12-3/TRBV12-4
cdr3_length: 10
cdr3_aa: CASKGSEQFF
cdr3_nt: TGTGCCTCCAAGGGAAGTGAGCAGTTCTTC

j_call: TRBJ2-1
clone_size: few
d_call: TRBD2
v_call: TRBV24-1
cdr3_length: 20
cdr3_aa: CATSDPGLAGVGSSYNEQFF
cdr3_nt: TGTGCCACCAGTGATCCGGGACTAGCGGGAGTCGGGAGCTCCTACAATGAGCAGTTCTTC